The clone carrying this TCR beta chain was seen just once. The data stem from a study of technical replicates of blood from a handful of donors. TCRdb's table, derived via immunoSEQ multiplex PCR, lists solely in-frame clones and lacks some. The table lists tens of thousands of clones, around 94% of them singletons. This clonotype originated in a human donor in good health. Specimen: T cells isolated from PBMCs.

The CDR3 DNA reads TGTGCCGGGACGGGGGAGGGCGCAGATACGCAGTATTTT. Protein sequence: CAGTGEGADTQYF. This chain uses TRBV30 with TRBJ2-3, with 7 bases aligning to TRBD2. There are 13 residues in the CDR3. Germline CDR1 reads GTSNPN; CDR2 reads SVGIG (reference sequence). With 8 bases clipped from V and 4 bases from J, the junction kept 9 bases outside the gene matches.